These 15 T cell receptor beta chains originate from one sample sequenced in a study of shared clonotypes between healthy human individuals. Libraries were prepared by immunoSEQ multiplex PCR; TCRdb keeps only in-frame clonotypes and omits some of them. Among about 2.3 million clones listed, around 92% were seen once. Sequenced sample: naive CD4+ T cells from PBMCs. Subset denoted: CD45RA+ positively selected. The receptors were gathered from a man aged 18 to 30 in good health. Some clones in this sample may be carry-over from other donors' samples.

This clone was seen only a few times. The chain links TRBV4-1 to TRBJ1-2; D not resolved. V lost 5 bases to trimming and J lost 0 bases, with 13 bases between them. In germline, CDR1 is MGHRA, CDR2 YSYEKL. The CDR3 loop spans 15 amino acids. This CDR3 is CASSDNPKTNYGYTF. DNA of the CDR3: TGCGCCAGCAGCGATAACCCGAAAACTAACTATGGCTACACCTTC.

This clone was observed a handful of times. Other DNA variants within this sample encode the same CDR3. The chain links TRBV7-9 to TRBJ1-1, with a weak D call TRBD1 (5 bases). The CDR3 covers 14 residues. Per germline, CDR1 SEHNR and CDR2 FQNEAQ (reference sequence). V was shortened by 1 base and J by 4 bases, with 10 bases between the two germline ends. CDR3 in amino acids: CASSLVSGGTEAFF. Written as DNA, the CDR3 is TGTGCCAGCAGCTTAGTTTCCGGGGGCACTGAAGCTTTCTTT.

This chain joins TRBV20-1 and TRBJ2-7; no firm D call. This CDR3 has 11 residues. V dropped 2 bases and J dropped 5 bases, with 7 bases sitting between them. Germline V gene sequence: CDR1 DFQATT, CDR2 SNEGSKA (reference sequence). CDR3 DNA: TGCAGTGCTAGACAGATTCACGAGCAGTACTTC. This gives the protein CSARQIHEQYF.

This chain joins TRBV18 and TRBJ2-3; no clear D. This CDR3 is built from 18 residues. CDR1 KGHSH and CDR2 LQKENI come from the germline V gene. Trimming stripped 1 base from V and 0 bases from J, with 17 bases between. CDR3 bases: TGTGCCAGCTCACCACTTCCGTTGTCGGACGCCAGCACAGATACGCAGTATTTT. Its translation is CASSPLPLSDASTDTQYF. Supplemented by reference TRBV18 and TRBJ2-3, the full variable domain reads NAGVMQNPRHLVRRRGQEARLRCSPMKGHSHVYWYRQLPEEGLKFMVYLQKENIIDESGMPKERFSAEFPKEGPSILRIQQVVRGDSAAYFCASSPLPLSDASTDTQYFGPGTRLTVL.

The chain has TRBV7-9 and TRBJ2-1, with 11 positions matching TRBD2. This CDR3 has 15 amino acids. The germline CDR1 and CDR2 sequences are SEHNR and FQNEAQ (reference sequence). The J segment lost 10 bases and the V segment lost 6 bases, leaving 11 bases of the junction unmatched. CDR3 bases: TGTGCCAGCAGGGAGGGACTAGCGGTGGCAACGGAGCAGTTCTTC. It is translated as CASREGLAVATEQFF. Together with reference TRBV7-9 and TRBJ2-1, the CDR3 gives the full variable domain: DTGVSQNPRHKITKRGQNVTFRCDPISEHNRLYWYRQTLGQGPEFLTYFQNEAQLEKSRLLSDRFSAERPKGSFSTLEIQRTEQGDSAMYLCASREGLAVATEQFFGPGTRLTVL.

The V call is TRBV27, the J call TRBJ2-7; D is unresolved. The CDR3 loop spans 12 amino acids. CDR1 and CDR2 from the germline V gene are MNHEY and SMNVEV (reference sequence). V was pared by 5 bases and J by 6 bases, with 11 bases between. CDR3 region: CASSKSQSEQYF. In DNA form, the CDR3 reads TGTGCCAGCAGTAAATCTCAGTCCGAGCAGTACTTC.

This clone was recorded once. The V and J genes are TRBV7-8 and TRBJ1-2; 8 bases are a match to TRBD1. CDR1 and CDR2 (germline): SGHVS, FQNEAQ. The CDR3 consists of 14 residues. The trim removed 3 bases at V and 8 bases at J, leaving 8 bases unmatched. CDR3 DNA: TGTGCCAGCAGCTTCTCAGACAGGGGAGACGGCTACACCTTC. Translating gives CASSFSDRGDGYTF.

The V call is TRBV5-6, the J call TRBJ1-5; a possible D gene is TRBD1 (5 bases). V lost 4 bases and J lost 1, with 15 bases in between. The CDR3 totals 16 residues. Germline lookup yields CDR1 SGHDT and CDR2 YYEEEE. In nucleotides, the CDR3 is TGTGCCAGCAGCGCCCTTGGGGGAGCGAGCAATCAGCCCCAGCATTTT. Amino acids: CASSALGGASNQPQHF.

The chain couples TRBV18 to TRBJ2-7; tentative D call: TRBD1 (6 bases). The V gene lost 1 base and the J gene lost 2 bases, with 12 bases spanning the gap. This CDR3 region has 15 residues. Looked up from germline, CDR1 is KGHSH and CDR2 is LQKENI. CDR3 loop: CASSPRGQKPYEQYF. CDR3 bases: TGTGCCAGCTCACCACGCGGACAGAAGCCCTACGAGCAGTACTTC.

V gene TRBV5-1 combines with J gene TRBJ2-1; no clear D. The CDR3 has 15 residues. V was pared by 0 bases and J by 5 bases, with 12 bases between. Germline V gives CDR1 SGHRS, CDR2 YFSETQ. Written as DNA, the CDR3 is TGCGCCAGCAGCTTGGTGGCGATCAAGGACAATGAGCAGTTCTTC. It encodes CASSLVAIKDNEQFF.

As concerns this clone: The identical CDR3 is also encoded by other nucleotide sequences in the sample. This chain links TRBV19 with TRBJ2-5; TRBD1 or TRBD2 may be the D gene (5 bases each). The CDR3 is made up of 13 amino acids. Trimming removed 6 bases at V and 2 bases at J, with 10 bases between. Germline lookup yields CDR1 LNHDA and CDR2 SQIVND (reference sequence). The CDR3 region is CASSGTLQETQYF. As DNA, the CDR3 is TGTGCCAGTAGCGGGACCCTACAAGAGACCCAGTACTTC.

The CDR3 DNA sequence: TGTGCCAGCAGCTTAGTTAGGGCGGGGGTCGAGCAGTACTTC. As protein: CASSLVRAGVEQYF. J is TRBJ2-7 and V is TRBV7-8; TRBD2 aligns across 7 bases. CDR1 is SGHVS, CDR2 FQNEAQ, per germline. The V and J ends lost 1 base and 6 bases, in that order; junction bases with no gene match: 6. CDR3 size: 14 residues.

The chain uses TRBV27 and TRBJ2-1, with D maybe TRBD2 (6 bases). The CDR3 length is 16 residues. The germline gives CDR1 MNHEY, CDR2 SMNVEV (reference sequence). Trimming removed 5 bases at V and 6 bases at J, with 20 bases between. The CDR3: CASSRLVMGQGNEQFF. CDR3 bases: TGTGCCAGCAGTCGACTAGTAATGGGGCAGGGCAATGAGCAGTTCTTC.

This chain joins TRBV28 and TRBJ2-3, with TRBD1 as a possible D gene (6 bases). V gave up 1 base and J gave up 7 bases, with 15 bases separating them. The germline CDR1 and CDR2 sequences are MDHEN and SYDVKM. The CDR3 consists of 15 residues. This CDR3 is CASSLYRIDRNTQYF. The CDR3 nucleotides are TGTGCCAGCAGTTTATATAGAATCGACAGGAATACGCAGTATTTT. Combining the CDR3 with reference TRBV28 and TRBJ2-3 gives the whole variable domain DVKVTQSSRYLVKRTGEKVFLECVQDMDHENMFWYRQDPGLGLRLIYFSYDVKMKEKGDIPEGYSVSREKKERFSLILESASTNQTSMYLCASSLYRIDRNTQYFGPGTRLTVL.

V gene TRBV6-6 combines with J gene TRBJ1-2; TRBD1 might be the D (6 bases). The CDR3 consists of 15 residues. Trimming stripped 0 bases from V and 2 bases from J, with 10 bases between. CDR1 and CDR2 (germline): MNHNY, SVGAGI (reference sequence). The CDR3, as DNA: TGTGCCAGCAGTTACTCAAAAGGACAGAACTATGGCTACACCTTC. Translation: CASSYSKGQNYGYTF.